This TCR beta chain was sequenced in a study of blood T cell repertoires in COVID-19. Whole-study context: PBMCs, B-cell-depleted T cells, or T cells were the source of the cDNA or gDNA that made up the material.

Per the original data handling: Scientists estimated how many nucleated cells there were by amplifying reference gene primers. Repertoires were generated with immunoSEQ multiplex PCR, while TCRdb's copy carries only in-frame clones and drops some. V and J calls and clone size follow that table, whereas D and trimming were derived from the DNA. Of about 200,000 clones in the sample, about 88% were seen once. J was trimmed by 4 bases and V by 0 bases; bases with no gene match: 7. Germline lookup yields CDR1 LGHNA and CDR2 YNFKEQ. CDR3 length equals 17 residues. Seattle-derived patients entered the study during active infection and were followed longitudinally.

Sequences were obtained from peripheral blood. V gene TRBV4-2 combines with J gene TRBJ2-1; 9 bases are shared with TRBD2. The receptor was derived from a man aged 45-65 years with COVID-19, enrolled during active disease. CDR3 sequence reads: CASSQERGGLPYNEQFF. In DNA form, the CDR3 reads TGTGCCAGCAGCCAAGAGCGGGGGGGCCTCCCTTACAATGAGCAGTTCTTC.